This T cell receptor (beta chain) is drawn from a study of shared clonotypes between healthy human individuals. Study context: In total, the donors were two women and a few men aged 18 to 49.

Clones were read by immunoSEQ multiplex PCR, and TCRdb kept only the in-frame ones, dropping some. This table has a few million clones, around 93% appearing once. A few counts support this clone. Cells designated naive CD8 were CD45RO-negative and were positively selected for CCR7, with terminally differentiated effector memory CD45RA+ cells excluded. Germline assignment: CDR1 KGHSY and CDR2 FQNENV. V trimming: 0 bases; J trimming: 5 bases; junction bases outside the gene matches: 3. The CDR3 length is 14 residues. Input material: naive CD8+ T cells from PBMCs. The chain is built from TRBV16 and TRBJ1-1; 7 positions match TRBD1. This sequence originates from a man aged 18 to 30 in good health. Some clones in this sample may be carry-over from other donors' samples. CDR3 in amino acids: CASSQSTGRTEAFF. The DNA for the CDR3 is TGTGCCAGCAGCCAATCGACAGGGAGAACTGAAGCTTTCTTT.